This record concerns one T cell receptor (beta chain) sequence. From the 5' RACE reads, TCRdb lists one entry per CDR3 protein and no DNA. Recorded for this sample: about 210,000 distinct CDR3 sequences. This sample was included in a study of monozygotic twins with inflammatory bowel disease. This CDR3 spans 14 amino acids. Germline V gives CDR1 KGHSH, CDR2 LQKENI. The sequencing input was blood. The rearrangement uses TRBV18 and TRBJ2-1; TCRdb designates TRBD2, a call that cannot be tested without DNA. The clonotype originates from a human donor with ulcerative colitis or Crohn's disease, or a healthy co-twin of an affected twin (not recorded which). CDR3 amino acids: CASSPQTKNNEQFF.